This TCR beta chain is from a study of T cells after yellow fever vaccination. The CDR3 is made up of 16 amino acids. Germline CDR1 and CDR2: SGHDT and YYEEEE. Trimming shortened V by 4 bases and J by 1 base, and 17 bases separated the two germline ends. General study findings and limits: A weaker but faster secondary response was observed, peaking on day 5 versus 15. A limited proportion of clonotypes was detected within both the CD4 and CD8 compartments.

By 5'RACE template switching, TCR cDNA was produced, with a universal primer site and UMIs added in the process. From the 5' RACE reads, TCRdb called clonotypes with MiXCR, one entry per CDR3 protein. This table holds approximately 510,000 distinct CDR3 sequences, 20% to 25% found once. Turning to this clonotype: No antigen is known for it.

V and J are TRBV5-6 and TRBJ2-5, with D perhaps TRBD2 (6 bases). This clonotype was obtained from a man younger than 35 who received the YFV17D yellow fever vaccine. The source material was PBMCs, sampled roughly 23 days after the first yellow fever vaccination. CDR3 nucleotides: TGTGCCAGCAGCGTTGGGGGGATGAGCGTCCAAGAGACCCAGTACTTC. Protein sequence: CASSVGGMSVQETQYF.